This TCR beta chain was profiled in a study of blood T cell repertoires in COVID-19. The overall study: Researchers got acute and convalescent COVID-19 samples from the United States, Italy and Spain. PBMCs, B-cell-depleted T cells, or T cells provided the cDNA or gDNA that made up the material.

Original processing methods: From reference gene primer amplification, estimates of nucleated cell counts were derived. Libraries were prepared by immunoSEQ multiplex PCR; TCRdb keeps only in-frame clonotypes and omits some of them. V and J calls and clone size are given by that table; D and trimming were obtained from the DNA. In the table there are roughly 420,000 clones, 85% to 90% of which are singletons. Germline-derived CDR1 and CDR2 are SNHLY and FYNNEI. V was trimmed by 6 bases and J by 5 bases, leaving 23 bases between them. The CDR3 extends over 16 amino acids. Participant reports of clinical history set cohort assignment.

The sequenced sample was PBMCs or T cells enriched from blood (not recorded which). The clonotype was recovered from a woman in her thirties with acute COVID-19. The V gene is TRBV2, the J gene TRBJ2-7, with D tentatively TRBD2 (5 bases). Written as DNA, the CDR3 is TGTGCCAGCAGCGGAAATCCCCGCGAGGGTGGGAACGAGCAGTACTTC. Protein product: CASSGNPREGGNEQYF.